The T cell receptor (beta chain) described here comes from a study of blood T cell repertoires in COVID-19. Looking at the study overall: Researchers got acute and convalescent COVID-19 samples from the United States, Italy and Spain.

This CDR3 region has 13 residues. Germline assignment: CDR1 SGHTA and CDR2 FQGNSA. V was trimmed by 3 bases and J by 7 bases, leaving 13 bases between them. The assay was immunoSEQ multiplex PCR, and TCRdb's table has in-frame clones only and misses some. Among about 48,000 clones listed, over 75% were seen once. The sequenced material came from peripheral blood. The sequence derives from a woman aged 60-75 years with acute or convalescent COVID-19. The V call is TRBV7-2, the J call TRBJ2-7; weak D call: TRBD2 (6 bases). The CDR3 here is CASSLDGGREQYF. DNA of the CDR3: TGTGCCAGCAGCTTGGACGGGGGTCGGGAGCAGTACTTC. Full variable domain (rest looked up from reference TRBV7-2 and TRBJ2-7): GAGVSQSPSNKVTEKGKDVELRCDPISGHTALYWYRQSLGQGLEFLIYFQGNSAPDKSGLPSDRFSAERTGGSVSTLTIQRTQQEDSAVYLCASSLDGGREQYFGPGTRLTVT.